The rows below give T cell receptor beta chains drawn from one sample of a study of T cell responses to AZD1222 COVID-19 vaccine. Profiling relied on immunoSEQ multiplex PCR, and the TCRdb table lists in-frame clones only, not all of them. Among 75,000 to 90,000 clones, 89% were seen once, and the ten largest hold 2% to 3%. The input for sequencing was peripheral blood, taken on day 0 of AZD1222 vaccination. The receptors originated from an adult in good health. Each CDR3 is given with its conserved first and last residue. A D gene is named only where the DNA matches it firmly. Size is stated for part of the rows, as once, few or many counts, or as a class when the clone is expanded.

j_call | d_call | v_call | clone_size | cdr3_nt | cdr3_aa
TRBJ2-2 | - | TRBV4-3 | - | TGCGCCAGCAGCCAGAGGACCGATCTCACCGGGGAGCTGTTTTTT | CASSQRTDLTGELFF
TRBJ2-5 | TRBD2 | TRBV7-9 | - | TGTGCCAGCAGCTTAGGAACTAGCGGGGCCATGCGGCAAGAGACCCAGTACTTC | CASSLGTSGAMRQETQYF
TRBJ2-2 | TRBD2 | TRBV6-1 | - | TGTGCCAGCAGTGAAGGGACTAGCGGTCCAGGGGGGGAGCTGTTTTTT | CASSEGTSGPGGELFF
TRBJ2-1 | - | TRBV7-3 | - | TGTGCCAGCAGCTTAACGGCCTCACCCTCCTACAATGAGCAGTTCTTC | CASSLTASPSYNEQFF
TRBJ2-1 | - | TRBV15 | few | TGTGCCACCAGCAGGATACAAGGGGGTGATAATGAGCAGTTCTTC | CATSRIQGGDNEQFF
TRBJ1-2 | - | TRBV6-1 | - | TGTGCCAGCAGTGAACTAGTACCAAACTATGGCTACACCTTC | CASSELVPNYGYTF
TRBJ2-1 | - | TRBV7-9 | - | TGTGCCAGCAGCCTCCTCCGCGGGGCCTTAAATGAGCAGTTCTTC | CASSLLRGALNEQFF
TRBJ1-2 | - | TRBV18 | - | TGTGCCAGCTCACCCCAAAGGGAGGGGGATGGCTACACCTTC | CASSPQREGDGYTF
TRBJ1-6 | - | TRBV25-1 | - | TGTGCCAGCAGTTCGGACAGAGATAATTCACCCCTCCACTTT | CASSSDRDNSPLHF
TRBJ1-3 | - | TRBV11-2 | - | TGTGCCAGCAGCTTAGAACACCCTGGAAACACCATATATTTT | CASSLEHPGNTIYF
TRBJ2-3 | - | TRBV29-1 | - | TGCAGCGTATTAGCGAGAGACACAGATACGCAGTATTTT | CSVLARDTDTQYF
TRBJ1-1 | - | TRBV27 | - | TGTGCCAGCAGTTTATCCCGGCTTGGGGCTGAAGCTTTCTTT | CASSLSRLGAEAFF
TRBJ2-1 | TRBD2 | TRBV5-4 | once | TGTGCCAGCAGCTTGGATCCGGCGACTAGCAATAATGAGCAGTTCTTC | CASSLDPATSNNEQFF
TRBJ1-3 | - | TRBV5-8 | - | TGTGCCAGCAGCACCCAGCTAGGAAACACCATATATTTT | CASSTQLGNTIYF
TRBJ2-5 | - | TRBV5-1 | - | TGCGCCAGCAGCTGGGATCGGGAGACCCAGTACTTC | CASSWDRETQYF
TRBJ1-1 | TRBD1 | TRBV7-9 | once | TGTGCCAGCAGCCAAAGATGGACAGGGAGCACTGAAGCTTTCTTT | CASSQRWTGSTEAFF
TRBJ2-5 | TRBD2 | TRBV3-1/TRBV3-2 | - | TGTGCCAGCAGCCAACTTTTAGCGGGAGGGCTGGAAGAGACCCAGTACTTC | CASSQLLAGGLEETQYF